This TCR beta chain was recorded in a study of T cells in Graves' hyperthyroidism and ophthalmopathy. In this sample, this clonotype turned up many times. RNA transcripts yielded amplified TCR beta CDR3 regions. The HTBI primer set was used in a first-round RT-PCR of the TCR CDR3. TCRdb re-analysed the multiplex PCR reads in MiXCR, keeping a single row per CDR3 protein. The sample shows roughly 380,000 distinct CDR3 sequences, 12% to 15% of them seen only once. V gave up 10 bases and J gave up 4 bases; unmatched junction bases: 8. There are 14 residues in the CDR3. The germline V gene encodes CDR1 MNHEY and CDR2 SMNVEV (reference sequence).

Sequencing used blood. The source of this sequence is a woman between 18 and 29 years old with Graves' hyperthyroidism. The rearrangement uses TRBV27 and TRBJ2-5; 11 nucleotides align to TRBD2. DNA for the CDR3: TGTGCCACCTATAGCGGGAGGGCCGCAGAGACCCAGTACTTC. As protein: CATYSGRAAETQYF.